This T cell receptor beta chain comes out of a study of CD8+ T cells in alopecia areata. Study information: Tofacitinib ran for 6 to 18 months before 6 months off drug. Study results and caveats: With patients, TCR sharing proved less clear than in mice, a difference possibly related to HLA.

Comments on this clone: The antigen is unknown.

Treatment specified: oral pan-JAK inhibitor, 5-10 mg twice daily. Isolated RNA was reverse transcribed into cDNA used as the sequencing template. Some clones are missing from TCRdb's copy, which holds only in-frame ones; the method was immunoSEQ multiplex PCR. The data show around 270,000 clones, 58% seen once. The source was CD4+ T cells sorted from blood, collected at week 24, from a patient treated with tofacitinib. This receptor was obtained from a human donor with alopecia areata.

The CDR3 DNA is TGTGCCAGCAGCTTGGGGACAGGGAGGGACACCATATATTTT. Residues: CASSLGTGRDTIYF. The V gene is TRBV7-2, the J gene TRBJ1-3; 9 bases are shared with TRBD1. Losses at the gene ends were 3 bases for V and 8 bases for J; bases not matched to a gene: 5. There are 14 residues in the CDR3. Germline-derived CDR1 and CDR2 are SGHTA and FQGNSA.